The 5 T cell receptor beta chains listed next were all sequenced from one sample in a study of OX40 agonist ivuxolimab in advanced cancers. Profiled with immunoSEQ multiplex PCR; TCRdb holds only in-frame clones, not every one. The sample has some 98,000 clones, around 85% seen once. Sequences were derived from CD4+ or CD8+ T cells sorted from blood, sampled in a trial of the OX40 agonist ivuxolimab. The receptors here all came from an adult with an advanced solid tumor such as melanoma, head and neck, liver or kidney cancer.

This clone was seen a handful of times. The chain couples TRBV18 to TRBJ2-7; 8 bases map to TRBD1. V shed 5 bases and J 3 bases; nucleotides not matched to a gene: 6. CDR3 length equals 14 residues. CDR1 is KGHSH and CDR2 is LQKENI in the germline V gene. CDR3 bases: TGTGCCAGCTCATATGGGACAGGTAACTACGAGCAGTACTTC. Protein product: CASSYGTGNYEQYF. The whole variable domain, filled in from reference TRBV18 and TRBJ2-7, reads NAGVMQNPRHLVRRRGQEARLRCSPMKGHSHVYWYRQLPEEGLKFMVYLQKENIIDESGMPKERFSAEFPKEGPSILRIQQVVRGDSAAYFCASSYGTGNYEQYFGPGTRLTVT.

This clone was observed at least ten times. As DNA, the CDR3 is TGTGCCAGCAGTCTACTGGGACAGGGAAGGGGCTACACCTTC. Translating gives CASSLLGQGRGYTF. The chain has TRBV27 and TRBJ1-2; 9 bases agree with TRBD1. Trimming cost V 5 bases and J 8 bases; bases outside gene matches: 9. CDR1 is MNHEY and CDR2 is SMNVEV in the germline V gene (reference sequence). This CDR3 is 14 amino acids long.

The chain carries TRBV7-3 and TRBJ2-2, with D perhaps TRBD2 (6 bases). V lost 11 bases to trimming and J lost 6 bases, with 16 bases between them. This CDR3 spans 13 amino acids. Germline V CDR1 and CDR2: SGHTA, FQGTGA. The CDR3 bases are TGTGCCTCCGGTCAGGGAGGTCCCGGGGAGCTGTTTTTT. Translation gives CASGQGGPGELFF. Combining the CDR3 with reference TRBV7-3 and TRBJ2-2 gives the whole variable domain GAGVSQTPSNKVTEKGKYVELRCDPISGHTALYWYRQSLGQGPEFLIYFQGTGAADDSGLPNDRFFAVRPEGSVSTLKIQRTERGDSAVYLCASGQGGPGELFFGEGSRLTVL.

The rearrangement uses TRBV28 and TRBJ2-3; D is ambiguous. Trimming pared 3 bases from V and 2 bases from J, leaving 9 bases between. Germline V CDR1 and CDR2: MDHEN, SYDVKM. The CDR3 runs to 14 residues. The CDR3 nucleotides read TGTGCCAGCAGTTTTAGGCAGCTCACAGATACGCAGTATTTT. It encodes CASSFRQLTDTQYF.

The chain has TRBV18 and TRBJ1-5, with D maybe TRBD1 (5 bases). CDR3 length equals 13 residues. The ends were cut back, 6 bases at V and 0 bases at J, with 6 bases in the middle. Per germline, CDR1 KGHSH and CDR2 LQKENI. The CDR3 spells CASSGGSNQPQHF. The CDR3 DNA is TGTGCCAGCTCTGGGGGTAGCAATCAGCCCCAGCATTTT.